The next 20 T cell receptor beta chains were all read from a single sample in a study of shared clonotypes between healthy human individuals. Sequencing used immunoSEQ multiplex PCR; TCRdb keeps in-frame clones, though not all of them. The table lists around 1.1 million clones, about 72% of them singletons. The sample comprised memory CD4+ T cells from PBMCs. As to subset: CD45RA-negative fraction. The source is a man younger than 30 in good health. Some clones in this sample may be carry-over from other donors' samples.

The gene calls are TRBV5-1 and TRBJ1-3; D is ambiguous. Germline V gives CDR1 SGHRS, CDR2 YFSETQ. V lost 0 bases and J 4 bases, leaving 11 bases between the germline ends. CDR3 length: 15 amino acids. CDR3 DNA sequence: TGCGCCAGCAGCTTGGACTCGAACCGGGGAAACACCATATATTTT. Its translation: CASSLDSNRGNTIYF. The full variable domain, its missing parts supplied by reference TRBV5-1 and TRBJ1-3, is KAGVTQTPRYLIKTRGQQVTLSCSPISGHRSVSWYQQTPGQGLQFLFEYFSETQRNKGNFPGRFSGRQFSNSRSEMNVSTLELGDSALYLCASSLDSNRGNTIYFGEGSWLTVV.

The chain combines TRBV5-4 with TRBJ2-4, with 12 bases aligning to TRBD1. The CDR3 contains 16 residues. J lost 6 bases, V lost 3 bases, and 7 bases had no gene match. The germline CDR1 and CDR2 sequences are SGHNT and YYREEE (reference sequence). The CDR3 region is CASSSGTGGSGNIQYF. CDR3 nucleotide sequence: TGTGCCAGCAGCTCCGGGACAGGGGGCTCGGGAAACATTCAGTACTTC.

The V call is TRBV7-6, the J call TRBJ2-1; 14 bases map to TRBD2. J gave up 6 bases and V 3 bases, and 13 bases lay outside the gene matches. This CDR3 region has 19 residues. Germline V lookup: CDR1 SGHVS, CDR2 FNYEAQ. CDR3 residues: CASSLTTSGRAEYGNEQFF. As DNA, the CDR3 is TGTGCCAGCAGCTTGACGACTAGCGGGAGGGCCGAATACGGCAATGAGCAGTTCTTC. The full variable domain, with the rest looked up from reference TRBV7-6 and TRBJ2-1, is GAGVSQSPRYKVTKRGQDVALRCDPISGHVSLYWYRQALGQGPEFLTYFNYEAQQDKSGLPNDRFSAERPEGSISTLTIQRTEQRDSAMYRCASSLTTSGRAEYGNEQFFGPGTRLTVL.

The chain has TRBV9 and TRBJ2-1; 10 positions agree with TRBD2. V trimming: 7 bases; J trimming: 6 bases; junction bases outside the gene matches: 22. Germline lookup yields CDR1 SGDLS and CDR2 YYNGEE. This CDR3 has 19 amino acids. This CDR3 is CASHMGVSGRWARVNEQFF. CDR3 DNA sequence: TGTGCCAGCCACATGGGCGTTAGCGGGAGGTGGGCCAGGGTCAATGAGCAGTTCTTC.

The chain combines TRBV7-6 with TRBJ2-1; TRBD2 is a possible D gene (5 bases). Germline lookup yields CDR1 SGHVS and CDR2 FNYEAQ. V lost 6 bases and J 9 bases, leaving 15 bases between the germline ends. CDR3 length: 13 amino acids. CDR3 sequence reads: CASSQVGMSEQFF. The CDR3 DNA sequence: TGTGCCAGCAGTCAAGTCGGGATGAGTGAGCAGTTCTTC.

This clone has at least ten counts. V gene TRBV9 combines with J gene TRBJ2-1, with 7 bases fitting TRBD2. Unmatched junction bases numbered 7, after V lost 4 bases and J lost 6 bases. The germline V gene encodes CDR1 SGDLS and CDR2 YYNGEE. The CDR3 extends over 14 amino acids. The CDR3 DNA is TGTGCCAGCAGCATTAGCGGGTCGAGCAATGAGCAGTTCTTC. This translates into CASSISGSSNEQFF.

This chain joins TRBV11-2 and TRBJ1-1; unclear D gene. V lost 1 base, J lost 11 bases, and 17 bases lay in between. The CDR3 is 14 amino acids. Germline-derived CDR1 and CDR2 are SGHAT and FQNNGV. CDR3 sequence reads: CASSLGGSLHEAFF. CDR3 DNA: TGTGCCAGCAGCTTAGGGGGATCCCTTCACGAGGCTTTCTTT.

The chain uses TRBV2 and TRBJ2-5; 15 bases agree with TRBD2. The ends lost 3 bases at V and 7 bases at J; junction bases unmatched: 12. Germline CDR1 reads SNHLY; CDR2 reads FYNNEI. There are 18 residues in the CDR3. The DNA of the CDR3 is TGTGCCAGCAGTGACCGGACTAGCGGGAGGGCCTTTTCTGGGACCCAGTACTTC. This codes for CASSDRTSGRAFSGTQYF. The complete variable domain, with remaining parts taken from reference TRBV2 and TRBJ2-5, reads EPEVTQTPSHQVTQMGQEVILRCVPISNHLYFYWYRQILGQKVEFLVSFYNNEISEKSEIFDDQFSVERPDGSNFTLKIRSTKLEDSAMYFCASSDRTSGRAFSGTQYFGPGTRLLVL.

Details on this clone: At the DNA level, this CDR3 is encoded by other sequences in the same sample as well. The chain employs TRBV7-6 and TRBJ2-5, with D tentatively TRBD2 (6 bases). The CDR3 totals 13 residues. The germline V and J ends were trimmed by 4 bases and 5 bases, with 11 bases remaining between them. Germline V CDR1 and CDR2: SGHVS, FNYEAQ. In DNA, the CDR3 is TGTGCCAGCAGCTCCGTCGGAGGGGAGACCCAGTACTTC. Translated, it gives CASSSVGGETQYF.

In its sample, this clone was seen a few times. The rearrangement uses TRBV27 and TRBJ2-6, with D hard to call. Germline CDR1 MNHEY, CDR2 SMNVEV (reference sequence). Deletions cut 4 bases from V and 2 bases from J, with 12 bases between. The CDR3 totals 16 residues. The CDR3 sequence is CASSSIQLAGANVLTF. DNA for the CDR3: TGTGCCAGCAGTTCAATACAGTTAGCTGGGGCCAACGTCCTGACTTTC.

CDR3 amino acids: CASSRDHQETQYF. The CDR3 coding sequence is TGTGCCAGCAGCCGGGACCACCAAGAGACCCAGTACTTC. The chain has TRBV6-6 and TRBJ2-5, with D possibly called TRBD1 or TRBD2 (5 bases each). Germline CDR1 reads MNHNY; CDR2 reads SVGAGI (reference sequence). This CDR3 comprises 13 residues. Trimming removed 6 bases from V and 0 bases from J, with 8 bases in between.

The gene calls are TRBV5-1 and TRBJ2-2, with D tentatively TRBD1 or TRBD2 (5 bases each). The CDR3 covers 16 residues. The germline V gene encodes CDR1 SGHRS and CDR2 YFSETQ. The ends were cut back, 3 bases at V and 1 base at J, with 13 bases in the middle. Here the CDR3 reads CASSSTGTMNTGELFF. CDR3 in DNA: TGCGCCAGCAGCTCCACCGGGACCATGAACACCGGGGAGCTGTTTTTT.

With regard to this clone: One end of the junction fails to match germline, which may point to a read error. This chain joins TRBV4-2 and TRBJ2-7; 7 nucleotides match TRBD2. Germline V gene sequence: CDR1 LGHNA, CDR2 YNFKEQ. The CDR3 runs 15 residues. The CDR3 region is CASRQAAGEVYEQYF. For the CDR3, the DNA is TGTGCCAGCAGACAAGCTGCGGGAGAGGTATACGAGCAGTACTTC.

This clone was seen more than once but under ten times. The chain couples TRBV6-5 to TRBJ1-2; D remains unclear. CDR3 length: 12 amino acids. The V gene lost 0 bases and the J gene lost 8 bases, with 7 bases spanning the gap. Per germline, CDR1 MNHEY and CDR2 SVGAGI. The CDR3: CASSYSKVGYTF. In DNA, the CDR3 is TGTGCCAGCAGTTACTCGAAGGTGGGCTACACCTTC.

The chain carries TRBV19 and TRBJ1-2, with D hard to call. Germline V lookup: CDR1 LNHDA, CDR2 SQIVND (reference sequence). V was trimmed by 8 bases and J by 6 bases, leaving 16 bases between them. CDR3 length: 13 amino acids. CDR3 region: CASGVLWGDGYTF. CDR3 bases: TGTGCCAGTGGGGTACTTTGGGGTGATGGCTACACCTTC.

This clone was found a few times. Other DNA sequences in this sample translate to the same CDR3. The DNA of the CDR3 is TGCGCCAGCAGCTTGGCTAGCGGGAGCACAGATACGCAGTATTTT. This encodes CASSLASGSTDTQYF. This chain links TRBV5-1 with TRBJ2-3; 8 bases are shared with TRBD2. Germline V gene data show CDR1 as SGHRS and CDR2 as YFSETQ. The CDR3 has 15 amino acids. With V trimmed by 0 bases and J by 0 bases, 0 bases remained unmatched.

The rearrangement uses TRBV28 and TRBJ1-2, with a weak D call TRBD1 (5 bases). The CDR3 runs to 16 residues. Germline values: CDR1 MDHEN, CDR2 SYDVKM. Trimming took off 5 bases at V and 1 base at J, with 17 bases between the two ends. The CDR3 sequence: CASSAPPSGLNYGYTF. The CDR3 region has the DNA TGTGCCAGCAGTGCCCCTCCCTCGGGACTTAACTATGGCTACACCTTC.

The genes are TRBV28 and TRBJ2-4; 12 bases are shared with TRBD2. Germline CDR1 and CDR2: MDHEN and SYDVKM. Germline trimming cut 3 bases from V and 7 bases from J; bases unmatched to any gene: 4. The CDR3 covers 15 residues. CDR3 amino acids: CASSFTSGRMNIQYF. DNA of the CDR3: TGTGCCAGCAGTTTTACTAGCGGGAGGATGAACATTCAGTACTTC.

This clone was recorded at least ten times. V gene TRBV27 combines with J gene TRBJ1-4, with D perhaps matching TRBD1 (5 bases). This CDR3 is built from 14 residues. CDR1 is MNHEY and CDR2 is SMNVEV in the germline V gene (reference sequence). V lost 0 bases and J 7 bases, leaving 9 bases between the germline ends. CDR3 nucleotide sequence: TGTGCCAGCAGTTTATCATGGGGCGGTGAAAAACTGTTTTTT. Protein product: CASSLSWGGEKLFF.

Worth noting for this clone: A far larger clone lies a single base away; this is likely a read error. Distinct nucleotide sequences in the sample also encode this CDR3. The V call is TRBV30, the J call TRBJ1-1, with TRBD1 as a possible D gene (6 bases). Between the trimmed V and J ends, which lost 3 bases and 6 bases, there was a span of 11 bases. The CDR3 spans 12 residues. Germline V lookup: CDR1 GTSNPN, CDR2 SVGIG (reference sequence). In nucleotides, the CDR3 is TGTGCCTGGAGGGGGGCGGCGGCTGAAGCTTTCTTT. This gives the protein CAWRGAAAEAFF.